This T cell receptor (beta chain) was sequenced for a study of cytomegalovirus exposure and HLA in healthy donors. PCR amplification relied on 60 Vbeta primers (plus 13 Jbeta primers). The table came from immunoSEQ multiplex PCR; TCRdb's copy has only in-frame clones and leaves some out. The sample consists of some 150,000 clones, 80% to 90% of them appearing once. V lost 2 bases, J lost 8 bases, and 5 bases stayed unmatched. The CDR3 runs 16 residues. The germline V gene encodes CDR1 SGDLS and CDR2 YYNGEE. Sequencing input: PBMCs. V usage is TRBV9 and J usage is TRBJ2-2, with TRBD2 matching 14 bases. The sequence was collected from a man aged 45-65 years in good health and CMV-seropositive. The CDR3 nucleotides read TGTGCCAGCAGCGTGGGACTAGCGGGAGTTCTTGGGGAGCTGTTTTTT. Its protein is CASSVGLAGVLGELFF.